A single sample is the source of the 14 T cell receptor beta chains below, sequenced in a study of T cells in Graves' hyperthyroidism and ophthalmopathy (dated by TCRdb to between 2018 and 2021). Libraries were constructed by multiplex PCR. The instrument given in TCRdb is Illumina HiSeq 2000. The TCR beta CDR3 regions were amplified from RNA transcripts. The first round of RT-PCR for the TCR CDR3 was performed with the HTBI primer set and the Qiagen OneStep RT-PCR kit. The public reads were run again by TCRdb, first through fastp at Q25 and then through MiXCR, and only productive beta chains were kept. For every CDR3 protein sequence, its rows merge into one entry that carries the most common genes and DNA. The sample table contains about 360,000 distinct CDR3 sequences; only one count was recorded for 15% to 18% of them. 25% to 30% of the sample rests with the top ten. Sequencing was carried out using blood. These receptors came from a woman younger than 30 with Graves' hyperthyroidism that later progressed to Graves' ophthalmopathy.

This clonotype was counted at least ten times. The chain employs TRBV9 and TRBJ2-1; 8 bases are shared with TRBD2. V shed 0 bases, J shed 5 bases, and the junction held 7 bases outside the gene matches. CDR3 size: 16 residues. Germline CDR1 SGDLS, CDR2 YYNGEE. The CDR3 loop reads CASSVGGLGEHNEQFF. CDR3 sequence (DNA): TGTGCCAGCAGCGTAGGGGGACTAGGCGAACACAATGAGCAGTTCTTC.

This clonotype has more than one count but fewer than ten. This chain uses TRBV28 with TRBJ1-1, with 10 bases identical to TRBD1. The CDR3 is made up of 14 amino acids. Germline V gene sequence: CDR1 MDHEN, CDR2 SYDVKM. The J segment lost 8 bases and the V segment lost 8 bases, leaving 11 bases of the junction unmatched. The CDR3 bases are TGTGCCAGCCGGTCCCGGGACAGGGGTACCGAAGCTTTCTTT. Translating gives CASRSRDRGTEAFF. The full variable domain, with the rest looked up from reference TRBV28 and TRBJ1-1, is DVKVTQSSRYLVKRTGEKVFLECVQDMDHENMFWYRQDPGLGLRLIYFSYDVKMKEKGDIPEGYSVSREKKERFSLILESASTNQTSMYLCASRSRDRGTEAFFGQGTRLTVV.

This clonotype appeared many times. The chain links TRBV15 to TRBJ1-1, with D unresolved. V lost 7 bases to trimming and J lost 1 base, with 10 bases between them. Germline CDR1 is LNHNV and CDR2 is YYDKDF (reference sequence). The CDR3 spans 13 residues. CDR3 amino acids: CATIREGNTEAFF. CDR3 coding DNA: TGTGCCACCATTAGGGAGGGGAACACTGAAGCTTTCTTT.

This clonotype was recorded many times. The V gene is TRBV3-1, the J gene TRBJ2-1; TRBD1 is a possible D gene (5 bases). This CDR3 has 15 amino acids. From germline, CDR1 is LGHDT and CDR2 YNNKEL (reference sequence). Trimming cost V 4 bases and J 6 bases, with 16 bases left between them. In DNA, the CDR3 is TGTGCCAGCAGCCCAGGGTCCCGGTTGGGCAATGAGCAGTTCTTC. This translates into CASSPGSRLGNEQFF.

This clonotype appeared many times. The V call is TRBV20-1, the J call TRBJ2-3, with 9 positions matching TRBD2. Germline trimming cut 0 bases from V and 4 bases from J; bases unmatched to any gene: 8. The CDR3 has 16 residues. CDR1 and CDR2 from the germline V gene are DFQATT and SNEGSKA (reference sequence). Written as DNA, the CDR3 is TGCAGTGCTAGAGATCAAGGAGCGGGAGGCCCAGATACGCAGTATTTT. It codes for CSARDQGAGGPDTQYF.

This clonotype was seen many times. This chain connects TRBV20-1 to TRBJ2-1; 14 bases align to TRBD2. The CDR3 totals 15 residues. Germline lookup yields CDR1 DFQATT and CDR2 SNEGSKA (reference sequence). Germline trimming cut 3 bases from V and 8 bases from J; bases unmatched to any gene: 6. The CDR3 region has the DNA TGCAGTGCTAGCCCCGGGACTAGCGGGAGAGATGAGCAGTTCTTC. This encodes CSASPGTSGRDEQFF.

There are a few counts of this clonotype. This chain connects TRBV5-1 to TRBJ2-7; a possible D gene is TRBD1 (6 bases). CDR1 and CDR2 from the germline V gene are SGHRS and YFSETQ. V was shortened by 0 bases and J by 2 bases, with 15 bases between the two germline ends. CDR3 length: 16 residues. CDR3 nucleotide sequence: TGCGCCAGCAGCTTGGGGACAGTTCTCATTCCCTACGAGCAGTACTTC. Translation gives CASSLGTVLIPYEQYF.

The genes are TRBV6-2 or TRBV6-3 and TRBJ2-1, with D perhaps TRBD2 (5 bases). Germline loops: CDR1 MNHEY, CDR2 SVGEGT. This CDR3 has 14 residues. V lost 7 bases and J lost 0, with 10 bases in between. The CDR3 spells CASIARDSYNEQFF. For the CDR3, the DNA is TGTGCCAGCATAGCCCGGGACTCCTACAATGAGCAGTTCTTC.

Points on this clonotype: No conserved phenylalanine or tryptophan is present at the end of the CDR3, so a read error is the likely explanation. The DNA is left out, because the CDR3 cannot be placed on it with certainty; the CDR3 is given as TCRdb lists it. V gene TRBV2 combines with J gene TRBJ1-2; TRBD1, the table's D call, was not compared with the DNA. The CDR3 length equals 10 residues, ends included. Germline V gene sequence: CDR1 SNHLY, CDR2 FYNNEI. CDR3 residues: CASSGPTVSP.

The rearrangement joins TRBV11-3 to TRBJ2-1, with 12 bases matching TRBD2. The CDR3 spans 17 residues. The V gene end was trimmed by 5 bases and the J gene end by 2 bases; junction bases not matched to a gene: 7. Germline V gene data show CDR1 as SGHNT and CDR2 as YENEEA. The CDR3 nucleotides are TGTGCCAGCAGCCCGGGGACTAGCGGGTCGCCCTACAATGAGCAGTTCTTC. Its translation is CASSPGTSGSPYNEQFF.

This clonotype appeared once. V is TRBV6-5 and J is TRBJ2-1; 7 positions agree with TRBD2. The CDR3 length is 20 residues. With 2 bases clipped from V and 7 bases from J, the junction kept 23 bases outside the gene matches. CDR1 and CDR2 from the germline V gene are MNHEY and SVGAGI. CDR3 loop: CASSYTKPPALAAVFNEQFF. CDR3 coding DNA: TGTGCCAGCAGTTACACGAAACCCCCGGCTCTAGCGGCCGTGTTTAATGAGCAGTTCTTC.

This clonotype came up many times. V usage is TRBV11-2 and J usage is TRBJ2-5, with 7 positions matching TRBD1. CDR1 SGHAT and CDR2 FQNNGV come from the germline V gene. This CDR3 is built from 15 residues. Germline trimming cut 4 bases from V and 7 bases from J; bases unmatched to any gene: 12. This chain's CDR3 is CASSSLQRGPGTQYF. The CDR3 nucleotides are TGTGCCAGCAGCTCCCTACAGAGGGGGCCGGGGACCCAGTACTTC.

In its sample, this clonotype was seen many times. The chain links TRBV3-1 to TRBJ2-3, with D perhaps TRBD1 (6 bases). Deletions cut 1 base from V and 1 base from J, with 9 bases between. Germline assignment: CDR1 LGHDT and CDR2 YNNKEL (reference sequence). The CDR3 is made up of 15 amino acids. CDR3 loop: CASSQGEGGTDTQYF. The CDR3 nucleotides read TGTGCCAGCAGCCAAGGCGAGGGGGGCACAGATACGCAGTATTTT.

This clonotype is judged medium-sized. This chain joins TRBV2 and TRBJ2-5; 11 bases agree with TRBD1. The junction had 2 bases not matched to a gene; V was cut back by 4 bases and J by 4 bases. This CDR3 is 14 amino acids long. The germline V gene has CDR1 SNHLY and CDR2 FYNNEI. The CDR3 DNA follows: TGTGCCAGCAGTGGGACAGGGGGCGCAGAGACCCAGTACTTC. This encodes CASSGTGGAETQYF.